The source of this T cell receptor beta chain is a study of shared T cell receptors in the human thymus listed by TCRdb under 2021. Regarding the research as a whole: The study examined how self-reactive, shared T-cell receptor alpha chains are generated in the human thymus.

Library prep was done by the immunoSEQ multiplex PCR assay. The immuneACCESS repertoire file appears here via TCRdb, limited to in-frame rearrangements. These files lack a portion of the clones; in checked studies, under half of the deficit traces to unresolved V genes, and the cause of the others is not known. Here the sample has 500,000 to 850,000 clones; approximately 87% occur a single time. About 0.0094% of the sample lies in the top ten. On this clone itself: Its antigen is still unknown. The input lacks base qualities; no much larger clone sits a single base away.

This sample also belongs to another study, concerning human thymus T cells. From that second study: The donors were immunologically healthy infants in Finland who had open corrective cardiac surgery for congenital heart defects. Thymus tissue was obtained as surgical resects removed during corrective cardiac surgery. Biased V and J gene segment usage appeared to be present in both thymic and peripheral blood repertoires. According to the related research, thymic TCR repertoires were highly overlapping among unrelated individuals. The study characterized TCR alpha and beta repertoires from fewer than 10 infant thymus samples and a few related peripheral blood samples. Donor ages ranging from about 7 to 250 days were recorded, and a handful of male and a couple of female infants were included in the cohort. Thymocytes were released mechanically from tissue and stored at -70 °C as pellets of about 8.5-31 million cells. Genomic DNA was extracted from frozen cell pellets with a QIAsymphony instrument. TCRB and TCRAD loci were amplified from a standardized quantity of quality-controlled genomic DNA using the immunoSEQ multiplex PCR assay. Amplicons spanned the V(D)J region at a length sufficient to cover the CDR3 and identify V and J genes. Amplicon sequencing was performed on an Illumina platform through the commercial immunoSEQ service. Primer bias and sequencing errors were corrected as previously described, and TCRAD and TCRB definitions were based on the IMGT database. immunoSEQ Analyzer 3.0 and VDJTools were used for repertoire analysis, which covered basic statistics, V/J segment usage, diversity estimates, rarefaction and pairwise overlap. To estimate diversity, the Chao1, ChaoE, Efron-Thisted, Shannon and inverse Simpson indices were applied, and diversity was also estimated on datasets down-sampled to the smallest sample. For repertoire overlap, CDR3 nucleotide sequence, V gene and J gene had to match strictly, and clustering was done by Jaccard-based multidimensional scaling. On average, about 800,000 unique TCRB clonotypes were obtained from thymus samples, compared with about 84,000 from blood samples.

This receptor was obtained from a boy under two years old with a congenital heart defect. Donor details come from another sample of the same person, matched by shared clones. The sample consisted of thymocytes.

CDR3 sequence: CASSSVLEAFF. The nucleotides read TGTGCCAGCAGCTCTGTTCTTGAAGCTTTCTTT. In this chain, TRBV7-2 is recombined with TRBJ1-1; too little of a D gene remains to name it. The germline ends are 7 bases apart after V is trimmed by 4 bases and J by 7 bases. From a lookup of the germline V gene, CDR1 and CDR2 are SGHTA and FQGNSA. From the cysteine through the phenylalanine, the CDR3 covers 11 amino acids. Only the CDR3 part of the read is kept: 33 bases, read in frame from the first base.